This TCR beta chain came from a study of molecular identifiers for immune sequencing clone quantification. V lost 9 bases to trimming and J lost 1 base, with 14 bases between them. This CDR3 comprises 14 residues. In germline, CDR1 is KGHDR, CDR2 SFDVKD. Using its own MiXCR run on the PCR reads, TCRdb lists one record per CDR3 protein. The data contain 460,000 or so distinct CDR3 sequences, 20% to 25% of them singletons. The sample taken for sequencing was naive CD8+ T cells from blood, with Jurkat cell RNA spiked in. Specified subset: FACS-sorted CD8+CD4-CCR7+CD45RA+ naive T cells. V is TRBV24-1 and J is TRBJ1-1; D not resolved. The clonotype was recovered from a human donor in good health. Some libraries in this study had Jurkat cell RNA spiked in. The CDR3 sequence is CATCRGLKNTEAFF. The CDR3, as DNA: TGTGCCACCTGTCGGGGTTTAAAGAACACTGAAGCTTTCTTT.